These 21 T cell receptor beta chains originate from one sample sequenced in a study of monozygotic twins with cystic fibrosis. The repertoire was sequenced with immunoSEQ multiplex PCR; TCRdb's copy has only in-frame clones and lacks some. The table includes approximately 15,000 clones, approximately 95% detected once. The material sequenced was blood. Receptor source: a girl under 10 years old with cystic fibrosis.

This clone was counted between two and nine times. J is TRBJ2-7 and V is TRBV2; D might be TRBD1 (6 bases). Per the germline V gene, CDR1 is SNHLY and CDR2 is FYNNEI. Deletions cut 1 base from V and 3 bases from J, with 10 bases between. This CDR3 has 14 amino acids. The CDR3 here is CASSEGGQNYEQYF. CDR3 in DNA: TGTGCCAGCAGTGAAGGTGGACAGAACTACGAGCAGTACTTC.

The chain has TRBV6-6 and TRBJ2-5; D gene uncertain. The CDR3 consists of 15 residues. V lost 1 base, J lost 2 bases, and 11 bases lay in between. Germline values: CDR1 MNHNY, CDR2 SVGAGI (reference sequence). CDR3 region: CASSYFDQIQETQYF. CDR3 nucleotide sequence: TGTGCCAGCAGTTACTTCGACCAGATTCAAGAGACCCAGTACTTC.

CDR3 sequence reads: CASSSRLAGGQRETQYF. The CDR3 DNA sequence: TGTGCCAGCAGCTCACGGCTAGCGGGAGGCCAGCGAGAGACCCAGTACTTC. The chain links TRBV2 to TRBJ2-5; 11 bases line up with TRBD2. The CDR3 totals 17 residues. From germline, CDR1 is SNHLY and CDR2 FYNNEI. Losses at the gene ends were 6 bases for V and 4 bases for J; bases not matched to a gene: 13.

Written as DNA, the CDR3 is TGTGCCTGGAGTGAAGCTAGTGCAGATACGCAGTATTTT. It yields the protein CAWSEASADTQYF. The chain recombines TRBV30 with TRBJ2-3, with D hard to call. Trimming left V 1 base short and J 4 bases short, with 9 bases between. In germline, CDR1 is GTSNPN, CDR2 SVGIG (reference sequence). This CDR3 spans 13 amino acids. The whole variable domain, filled in from reference TRBV30 and TRBJ2-3, reads SQTIHQWPATLVQPVGSPLSLECTVEGTSNPNLYWYRQAAGRGLQLLFYSVGIGQISSEVPQNLSASRPQDRQFILSSKKLLLSDSGFYLCAWSEASADTQYFGPGTRLTVL.

CDR3 nucleotide sequence: TGTGCCAGCAGTTATCTAGCGGGAGCGGGAGAGACCCAGTACTTC. This encodes CASSYLAGAGETQYF. This chain links TRBV6-5 with TRBJ2-5; 10 positions match TRBD2. Trimming took 3 bases from V and 4 from J; bases not matched to a gene: 5. The CDR3 contains 15 residues. Germline CDR1 is MNHEY and CDR2 is SVGAGI.

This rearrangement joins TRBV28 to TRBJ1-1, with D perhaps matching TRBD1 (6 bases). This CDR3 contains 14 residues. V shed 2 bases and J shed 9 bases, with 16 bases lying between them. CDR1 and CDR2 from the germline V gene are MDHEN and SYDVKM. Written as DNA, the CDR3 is TGTGCCAGCAGTTTAGCCCCTCGGGGGCGGAAAGCTTTCTTT. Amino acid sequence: CASSLAPRGRKAFF. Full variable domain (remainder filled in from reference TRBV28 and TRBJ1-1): DVKVTQSSRYLVKRTGEKVFLECVQDMDHENMFWYRQDPGLGLRLIYFSYDVKMKEKGDIPEGYSVSREKKERFSLILESASTNQTSMYLCASSLAPRGRKAFFGQGTRLTVV.

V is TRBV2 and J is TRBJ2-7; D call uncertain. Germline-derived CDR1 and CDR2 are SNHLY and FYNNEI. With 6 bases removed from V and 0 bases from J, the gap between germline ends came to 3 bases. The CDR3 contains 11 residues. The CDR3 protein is CASRSSYEQYF. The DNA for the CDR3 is TGTGCCAGCAGAAGCTCCTACGAGCAGTACTTC.

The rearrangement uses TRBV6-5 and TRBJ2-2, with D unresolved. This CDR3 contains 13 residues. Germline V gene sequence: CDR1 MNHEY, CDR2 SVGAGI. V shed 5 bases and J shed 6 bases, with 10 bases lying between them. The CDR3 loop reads CASSPNWAGELFF. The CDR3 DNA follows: TGTGCCAGCAGTCCGAATTGGGCCGGGGAGCTGTTTTTT.

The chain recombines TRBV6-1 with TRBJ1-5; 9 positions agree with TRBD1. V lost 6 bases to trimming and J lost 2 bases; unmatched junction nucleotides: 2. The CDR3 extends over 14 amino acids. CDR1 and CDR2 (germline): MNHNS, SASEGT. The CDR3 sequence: CASRRQGGNQPQHF. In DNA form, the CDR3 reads TGTGCCAGCAGGAGACAGGGGGGCAATCAGCCCCAGCATTTT.

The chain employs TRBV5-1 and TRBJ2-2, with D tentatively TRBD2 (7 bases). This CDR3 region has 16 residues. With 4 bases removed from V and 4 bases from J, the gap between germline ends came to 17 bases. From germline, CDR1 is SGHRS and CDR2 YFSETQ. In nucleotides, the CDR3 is TGCGCCAGCAGCCCTCGGGGGGCTGCGGGCACCGGGGAGCTGTTTTTT. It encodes CASSPRGAAGTGELFF. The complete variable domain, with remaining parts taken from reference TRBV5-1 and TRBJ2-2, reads KAGVTQTPRYLIKTRGQQVTLSCSPISGHRSVSWYQQTPGQGLQFLFEYFSETQRNKGNFPGRFSGRQFSNSRSEMNVSTLELGDSALYLCASSPRGAAGTGELFFGEGSRLTVL.

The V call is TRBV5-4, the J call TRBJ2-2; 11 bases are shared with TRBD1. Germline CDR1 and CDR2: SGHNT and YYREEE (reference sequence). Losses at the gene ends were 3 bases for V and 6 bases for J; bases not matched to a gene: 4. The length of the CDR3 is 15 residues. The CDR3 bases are TGTGCCAGCAGCTCCCTGGGACAGGGGGCCGGGGAGCTGTTTTTT. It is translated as CASSSLGQGAGELFF.

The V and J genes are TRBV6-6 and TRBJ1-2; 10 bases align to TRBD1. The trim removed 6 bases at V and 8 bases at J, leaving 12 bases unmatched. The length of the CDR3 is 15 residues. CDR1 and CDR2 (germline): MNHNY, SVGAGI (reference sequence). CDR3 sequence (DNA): TGTGCCAGCAGCCACCAGGCAGGGACAGGGGACGGCTACACCTTC. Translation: CASSHQAGTGDGYTF.

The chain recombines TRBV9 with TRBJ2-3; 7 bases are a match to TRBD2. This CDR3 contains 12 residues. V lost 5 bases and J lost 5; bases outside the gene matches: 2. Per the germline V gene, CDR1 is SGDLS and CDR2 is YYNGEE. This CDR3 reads CASRPGGDTQYF. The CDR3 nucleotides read TGTGCCAGCAGACCGGGGGGAGATACGCAGTATTTT.

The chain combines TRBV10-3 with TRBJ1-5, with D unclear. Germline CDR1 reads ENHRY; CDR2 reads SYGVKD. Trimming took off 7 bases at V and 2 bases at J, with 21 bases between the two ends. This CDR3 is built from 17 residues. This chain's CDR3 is CAITPGPKDLGNQPQHF. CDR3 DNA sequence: TGTGCCATCACCCCGGGCCCGAAGGATTTGGGCAATCAGCCCCAGCATTTT.

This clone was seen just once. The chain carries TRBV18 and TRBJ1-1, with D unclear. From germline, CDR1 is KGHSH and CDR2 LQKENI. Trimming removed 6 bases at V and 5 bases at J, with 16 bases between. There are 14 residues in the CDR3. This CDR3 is CASSPTEILTEAFF. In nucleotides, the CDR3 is TGTGCCAGCTCTCCCACAGAGATACTAACTGAAGCTTTCTTT.

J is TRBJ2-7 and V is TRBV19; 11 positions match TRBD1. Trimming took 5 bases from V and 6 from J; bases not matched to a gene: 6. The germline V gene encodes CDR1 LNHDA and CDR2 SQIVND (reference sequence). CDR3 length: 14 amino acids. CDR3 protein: CASSPRTGGTEQYF. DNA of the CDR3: TGTGCCAGTAGTCCTCGGACAGGGGGCACCGAGCAGTACTTC.

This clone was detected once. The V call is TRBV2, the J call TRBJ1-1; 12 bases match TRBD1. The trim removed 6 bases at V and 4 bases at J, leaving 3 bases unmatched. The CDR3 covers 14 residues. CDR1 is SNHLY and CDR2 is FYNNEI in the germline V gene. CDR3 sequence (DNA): TGTGCCAGCAGGGGGGACAGGGGGCTCACTGAAGCTTTCTTT. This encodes CASRGDRGLTEAFF.

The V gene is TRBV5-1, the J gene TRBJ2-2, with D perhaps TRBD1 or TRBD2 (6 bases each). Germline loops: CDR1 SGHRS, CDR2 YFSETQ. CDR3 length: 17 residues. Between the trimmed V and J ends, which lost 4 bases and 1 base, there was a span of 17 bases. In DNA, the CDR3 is TGCGCCAGCAGCCTCGAAGGGGGGAGTGTGAACACCGGGGAGCTGTTTTTT. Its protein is CASSLEGGSVNTGELFF.

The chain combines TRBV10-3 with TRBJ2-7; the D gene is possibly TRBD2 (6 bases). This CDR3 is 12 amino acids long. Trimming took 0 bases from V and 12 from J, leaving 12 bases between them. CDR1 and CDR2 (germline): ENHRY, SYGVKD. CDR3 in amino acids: CAISESGLATYF. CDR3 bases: TGTGCCATCAGTGAGTCGGGGCTAGCGACGTACTTC.

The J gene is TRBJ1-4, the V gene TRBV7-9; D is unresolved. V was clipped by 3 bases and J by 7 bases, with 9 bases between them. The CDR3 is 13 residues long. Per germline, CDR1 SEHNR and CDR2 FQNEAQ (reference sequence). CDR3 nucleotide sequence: TGTGCCAGCAGCTTCCCCCGAGGTGAAAAACTGTTTTTT. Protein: CASSFPRGEKLFF.

The CDR3 sequence: CASSIRKEAFF. CDR3 nucleotides: TGTGCCAGTAGTATCCGAAAGGAAGCTTTCTTT. The chain joins TRBV19 to TRBJ1-1; D remains unclear. Trimming took 3 bases from V and 8 from J, leaving 7 bases between them. Germline assignment: CDR1 LNHDA and CDR2 SQIVND (reference sequence). There are 11 residues in the CDR3.